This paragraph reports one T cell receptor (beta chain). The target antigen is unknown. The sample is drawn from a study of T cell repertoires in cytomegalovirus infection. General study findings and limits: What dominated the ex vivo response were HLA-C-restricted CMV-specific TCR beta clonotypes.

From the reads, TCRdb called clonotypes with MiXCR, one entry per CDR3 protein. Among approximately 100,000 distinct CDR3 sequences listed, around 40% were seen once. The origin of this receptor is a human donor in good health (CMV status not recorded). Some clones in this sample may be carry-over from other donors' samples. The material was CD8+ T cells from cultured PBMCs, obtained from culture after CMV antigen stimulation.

CDR3 amino acids: CASSLVGRGAAEAFF. CDR3 in DNA: TGCGCCAGCAGCTTGGTAGGTCGGGGCGCCGCTGAAGCTTTCTTT. V usage is TRBV5-1 and J usage is TRBJ1-1; tentative D call: TRBD1 (5 bases). V was cut by 0 bases and J by 6 bases, with 15 bases left in between. This CDR3 has 15 residues. Germline V gene lookup returns CDR1 SGHRS and CDR2 YFSETQ. The whole variable domain, remainder taken from reference TRBV5-1 and TRBJ1-1, is KAGVTQTPRYLIKTRGQQVTLSCSPISGHRSVSWYQQTPGQGLQFLFEYFSETQRNKGNFPGRFSGRQFSNSRSEMNVSTLELGDSALYLCASSLVGRGAAEAFFGQGTRLTVV.